These T cell receptor beta chains were read from a single sample in a study of T cells after yellow fever vaccination. MiXCR was run by TCRdb on the 5' RACE reads, yielding one entry per CDR3 protein. The top ten hold over 12% of the sample, which has approximately 550,000 distinct CDR3 sequences, approximately 13% seen once. Specimen: PBMCs, collected on the day of the yellow fever booster vaccination. These TCRs come from a man aged 30 to 45 who received the YFV17D yellow fever vaccine. Each CDR3 is given with its conserved first and last residue. D genes are given only for firm matches. For some rows the clone size is stated as once, few or many, or as a class when expanded; others skip it.

D | size | J | V | CDR3 | DNA
. | . | TRBJ2-2 | TRBV20-1 | CSARFQAGELFF | TGCAGTGCTAGATTCCAGGCTGGGGAGCTGTTTTTT
. | . | TRBJ2-1 | TRBV12-3/TRBV12-4 | CASSLESAPYNEQFF | TGTGCCAGCAGTTTAGAAAGCGCACCCTACAATGAGCAGTTCTTC
TRBD2 | few | TRBJ2-5 | TRBV7-2 | CASSRAGVSETQYF | TGTGCCAGCAGCCGGGCGGGGGTGAGCGAGACCCAGTACTTC
. | few | TRBJ2-1 | TRBV6-2/TRBV6-3 | CASSRQSVYNEQFF | TGTGCCAGCAGTCGTCAGAGTGTCTACAATGAGCAGTTCTTC
. | few | TRBJ2-1 | TRBV20-1 | CSARDSKNDHNEQFF | TGCAGTGCTAGAGATTCAAAGAACGACCACAATGAGCAGTTCTTC
. | few | TRBJ1-4 | TRBV4-2 | CASTKDRAAPEEKLFF | TGTGCCAGCACTAAAGACCGGGCGGCTCCGGAGGAAAAACTGTTTTTT
. | . | TRBJ1-1 | TRBV7-2 | CASTLFPPGEAFF | TGTGCCAGCACTTTGTTCCCGCCAGGTGAAGCTTTCTTT
TRBD1 | . | TRBJ2-2 | TRBV7-7 | CASSRGWDRGSGELFF | TGTGCTAGCAGCCGAGGTTGGGACAGGGGTTCCGGGGAGCTGTTTTTT
. | few | TRBJ2-1 | TRBV21-1 | CASPRGLAGGFEQFF | TGTGCCAGCCCCCGGGGACTAGCGGGTGGGTTTGAGCAGTTCTTC
TRBD2 | few | TRBJ2-3 | TRBV5-6 | CASAPLAGDRTDTQYF | TGTGCCAGCGCCCCCTTAGCGGGAGACCGCACAGATACGCAGTATTTT
. | few | TRBJ2-1 | TRBV5-6 | CASSLNGREQFF | TGTGCCAGCAGCTTGAATGGGAGGGAGCAGTTCTTC
TRBD2 | . | TRBJ2-7 | TRBV20-1 | CSARGLAGPYEQYF | TGCAGTGCTAGAGGACTAGCGGGACCCTACGAGCAGTACTTC
TRBD2 | few | TRBJ2-1 | TRBV7-9 | CASSLLAGTPSYNEQFF | TGTGCCAGCAGCCTCCTAGCGGGGACCCCCTCCTACAATGAGCAGTTCTTC
. | many | TRBJ2-1 | TRBV7-2 | CASSLGVLAHNEQFF | TGTGCCAGCAGCTTAGGAGTTCTTGCTCACAATGAGCAGTTCTTC
TRBD2 | many | TRBJ2-2 | TRBV3-1 | CASSLTSGRTGELFF | TGTGCCAGCAGCCTCACTAGCGGGAGGACCGGGGAGCTGTTTTTT
TRBD1 | few | TRBJ2-1 | TRBV7-9 | CASSLALGQGYNEQFF | TGTGCCAGCAGCTTAGCGCTCGGACAGGGGTACAATGAGCAGTTCTTC
TRBD2 | . | TRBJ2-7 | TRBV20-1 | CSARGLAETYEQYF | TGCAGTGCTAGAGGACTAGCGGAGACCTACGAGCAGTACTTC
TRBD1 | once | TRBJ1-1 | TRBV29-1 | CSVDGQGVNTEAFF | TGCAGCGTTGATGGACAGGGCGTGAACACTGAAGCTTTCTTT
TRBD2 | . | TRBJ2-5 | TRBV7-3 | CASSALLAGQETQYF | TGTGCCAGCAGCGCTCTTCTAGCGGGCCAAGAGACCCAGTACTTC
. | . | TRBJ1-2 | TRBV6-5 | CASSFRQEVSHGYTF | TGTGCCAGCAGTTTTCGACAAGAAGTAAGCCATGGCTACACCTTC
TRBD1 | . | TRBJ2-5 | TRBV18 | CASSPFGQGETQYF | TGTGCCAGCTCACCATTCGGACAGGGTGAGACCCAGTACTTC
. | few | TRBJ2-1 | TRBV2 | CASRRRGAAGRYNEQFF | TGTGCCAGCAGACGACGGGGGGCGGCCGGGCGTTACAATGAGCAGTTCTTC
TRBD2 | few | TRBJ2-1 | TRBV20-1 | CSAGTSGRAKEQFF | TGCAGTGCAGGGACTAGCGGGAGGGCTAAGGAGCAGTTCTTC
TRBD2 | few | TRBJ2-2 | TRBV7-2 | CASSRTRLAGTGELFF | TGTGCCAGCAGCCGGACGCGACTAGCGGGCACCGGGGAGCTGTTTTTT
TRBD1 | many | TRBJ2-5 | TRBV10-3 | CAISELGGAETQYF | TGTGCCATCAGTGAGTTAGGGGGCGCGGAGACCCAGTACTTC
TRBD2 | few | TRBJ2-1 | TRBV6-5 | CASSYTTSGRGNEQFF | TGTGCCAGCAGTTACACGACTAGCGGGAGGGGGAATGAGCAGTTCTTC
TRBD2 | few | TRBJ2-7 | TRBV28 | CASSPRLAGGPWYEQYF | TGTGCCAGCAGCCCCCGACTAGCGGGAGGGCCTTGGTACGAGCAGTACTTC
. | few | TRBJ2-1 | TRBV7-2 | CASSFPPGGHSYNEQFF | TGTGCCAGCAGCTTTCCCCCGGGGGGCCATTCCTACAATGAGCAGTTCTTC
TRBD1 | . | TRBJ1-3 | TRBV5-1 | CASSLEGASGNTIYF | TGCGCCAGCAGCTTGGAGGGGGCGTCTGGAAACACCATATATTTT
TRBD1 | few | TRBJ1-6 | TRBV7-2 | CASSPSYRGAPLHF | TGTGCCAGCAGCCCATCCTACAGGGGTGCACCCCTCCACTTT
TRBD2 | . | TRBJ2-2 | TRBV12-3/TRBV12-4 | CASSLVSSGSSGELFF | TGTGCCAGCAGTTTGGTGTCTAGCGGGAGTTCCGGGGAGCTGTTTTTT
TRBD2 | . | TRBJ2-4 | TRBV5-4 | CASSLTSGRAKNIQYF | TGTGCCAGCAGCCTAACTAGCGGGAGAGCCAAAAACATTCAGTACTTC
. | many | TRBJ2-2 | TRBV11-2 | CASSSQGANTGELFF | TGTGCCAGCAGCTCACAAGGAGCGAACACCGGGGAGCTGTTTTTT
. | . | TRBJ2-3 | TRBV29-1 | CSVEGGSWIKTDTQYF | TGCAGCGTTGAAGGGGGGTCTTGGATTAAGACAGATACGCAGTATTTT
. | many | TRBJ2-1 | TRBV2 | CASRAGTAPYNEQFF | TGTGCCAGCAGGGCGGGGACAGCCCCATACAATGAGCAGTTCTTC
TRBD1 | . | TRBJ1-6 | TRBV9 | CASSVLDRGNSPLHF | TGTGCCAGCAGCGTATTAGACAGGGGGAATTCACCCCTCCACTTT
. | . | TRBJ2-7 | TRBV20-1 | CSARGPVTYEQYF | TGCAGTGCTAGAGGGCCGGTAACCTACGAGCAGTACTTC
TRBD1 | . | TRBJ1-2 | TRBV10-3 | CAIMKTGGLGGYTF | TGTGCCATCATGAAGACAGGGGGTCTGGGAGGCTACACCTTC
TRBD1 | few | TRBJ1-3 | TRBV5-5 | CASSRQTGFGNTIYF | TGTGCCAGCAGCCGTCAGACAGGGTTCGGAAACACCATATATTTT
. | . | TRBJ2-7 | TRBV30 | CAWGIGISYEQYF | TGTGCCTGGGGGATAGGCATATCCTACGAGCAGTACTTC
TRBD2 | few | TRBJ2-3 | TRBV9 | CASSVLAGGNTDTQYF | TGTGCCAGCAGCGTTCTAGCGGGGGGGAACACAGATACGCAGTATTTT
. | . | TRBJ1-1 | TRBV5-1 | CASSVTPSPEAFF | TGCGCCAGCAGCGTGACACCGTCCCCTGAAGCTTTCTTT
. | few | TRBJ2-7 | TRBV27 | CASSSLQGPSYEQYF | TGTGCCAGCAGTTCCCTACAGGGACCCTCCTACGAGCAGTACTTC
TRBD2 | . | TRBJ2-3 | TRBV27 | CASSLSLLAGYPDTQYF | TGTGCCAGCAGTTTGTCGTTACTAGCGGGGTACCCAGATACGCAGTATTTT
TRBD2 | few | TRBJ2-7 | TRBV5-1 | CASSFTGLAYEQYF | TGCGCCAGCAGCTTTACGGGACTAGCTTACGAGCAGTACTTC
TRBD2 | few | TRBJ2-3 | TRBV6-1 | CASSLQGLDSDTQYF | TGTGCCAGCAGCCTACAGGGACTAGACTCAGATACGCAGTATTTT
TRBD1 | many | TRBJ2-1 | TRBV10-1 | CASSKPTGGEQFF | TGCGCCAGCAGTAAGCCCACAGGGGGTGAGCAGTTCTTC
. | many | TRBJ2-2 | TRBV19 | CASTRGSTGELFF | TGTGCCAGTACTAGGGGGAGCACCGGGGAGCTGTTTTTT
. | . | TRBJ2-5 | TRBV5-4 | CASASPAGETQYF | TGTGCCAGCGCCTCTCCGGCGGGGGAGACCCAGTACTTC
. | few | TRBJ2-2 | TRBV6-5 | CASSFSPGELFF | TGTGCCAGCAGTTTCTCCCCCGGGGAGCTGTTTTTT
TRBD2 | few | TRBJ2-1 | TRBV7-2 | CASSFSGSSNEQFF | TGTGCCAGCAGCTTTAGCGGGAGTTCCAATGAGCAGTTCTTC
. | . | TRBJ2-3 | TRBV27 | CARKSTDTQYF | TGTGCCAGAAAGTCCACAGATACGCAGTATTTT
. | . | TRBJ1-4 | TRBV5-8 | CASSLVGDNGF | TGTGCCAGCAGCTTGGTTGGGGACAATGGTTTT
. | few | TRBJ2-1 | TRBV20-1 | CSARRLDVFHEQFF | TGCAGTGCTAGGAGGCTAGATGTATTCCATGAGCAGTTCTTC
. | . | TRBJ2-7 | TRBV4-3 | CASSQDWTQRVAEQYF | TGCGCCAGCAGCCAAGATTGGACCCAGCGGGTAGCCGAACAGTACTTC